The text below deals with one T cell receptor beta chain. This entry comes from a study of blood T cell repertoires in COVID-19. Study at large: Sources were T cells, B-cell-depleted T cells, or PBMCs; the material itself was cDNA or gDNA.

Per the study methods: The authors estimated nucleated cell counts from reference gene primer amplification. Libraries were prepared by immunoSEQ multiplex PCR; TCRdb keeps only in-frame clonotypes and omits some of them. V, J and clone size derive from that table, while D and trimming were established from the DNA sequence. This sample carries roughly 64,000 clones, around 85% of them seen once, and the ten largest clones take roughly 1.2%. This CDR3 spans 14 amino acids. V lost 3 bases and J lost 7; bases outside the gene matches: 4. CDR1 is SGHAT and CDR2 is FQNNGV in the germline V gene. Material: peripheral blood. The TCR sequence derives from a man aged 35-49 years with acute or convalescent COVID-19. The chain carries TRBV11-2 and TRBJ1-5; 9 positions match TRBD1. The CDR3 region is CASSLTGGGQPQHF. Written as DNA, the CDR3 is TGTGCCAGCAGCTTGACAGGGGGTGGCCAGCCCCAGCATTTT. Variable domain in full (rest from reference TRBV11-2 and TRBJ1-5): EAGVAQSPRYKIIEKRQSVAFWCNPISGHATLYWYQQILGQGPKLLIQFQNNGVVDDSQLPKDRFSAERLKGVDSTLKIQPAKLEDSAVYLCASSLTGGGQPQHFGDGTRLSIL.